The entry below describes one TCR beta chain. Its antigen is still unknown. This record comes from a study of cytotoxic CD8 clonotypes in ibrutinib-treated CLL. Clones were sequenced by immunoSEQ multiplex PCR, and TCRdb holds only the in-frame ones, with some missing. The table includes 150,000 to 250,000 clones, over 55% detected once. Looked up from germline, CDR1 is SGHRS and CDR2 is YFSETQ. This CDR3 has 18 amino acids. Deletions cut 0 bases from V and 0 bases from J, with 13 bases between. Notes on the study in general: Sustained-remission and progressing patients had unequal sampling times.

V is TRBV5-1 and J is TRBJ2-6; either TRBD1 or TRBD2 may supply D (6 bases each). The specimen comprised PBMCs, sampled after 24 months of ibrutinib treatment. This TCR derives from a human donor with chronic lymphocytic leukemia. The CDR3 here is CASSLVGGVYSGANVLTF. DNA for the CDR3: TGCGCCAGCAGCTTGGTGGGGGGCGTTTACTCTGGGGCCAACGTCCTGACTTTC.